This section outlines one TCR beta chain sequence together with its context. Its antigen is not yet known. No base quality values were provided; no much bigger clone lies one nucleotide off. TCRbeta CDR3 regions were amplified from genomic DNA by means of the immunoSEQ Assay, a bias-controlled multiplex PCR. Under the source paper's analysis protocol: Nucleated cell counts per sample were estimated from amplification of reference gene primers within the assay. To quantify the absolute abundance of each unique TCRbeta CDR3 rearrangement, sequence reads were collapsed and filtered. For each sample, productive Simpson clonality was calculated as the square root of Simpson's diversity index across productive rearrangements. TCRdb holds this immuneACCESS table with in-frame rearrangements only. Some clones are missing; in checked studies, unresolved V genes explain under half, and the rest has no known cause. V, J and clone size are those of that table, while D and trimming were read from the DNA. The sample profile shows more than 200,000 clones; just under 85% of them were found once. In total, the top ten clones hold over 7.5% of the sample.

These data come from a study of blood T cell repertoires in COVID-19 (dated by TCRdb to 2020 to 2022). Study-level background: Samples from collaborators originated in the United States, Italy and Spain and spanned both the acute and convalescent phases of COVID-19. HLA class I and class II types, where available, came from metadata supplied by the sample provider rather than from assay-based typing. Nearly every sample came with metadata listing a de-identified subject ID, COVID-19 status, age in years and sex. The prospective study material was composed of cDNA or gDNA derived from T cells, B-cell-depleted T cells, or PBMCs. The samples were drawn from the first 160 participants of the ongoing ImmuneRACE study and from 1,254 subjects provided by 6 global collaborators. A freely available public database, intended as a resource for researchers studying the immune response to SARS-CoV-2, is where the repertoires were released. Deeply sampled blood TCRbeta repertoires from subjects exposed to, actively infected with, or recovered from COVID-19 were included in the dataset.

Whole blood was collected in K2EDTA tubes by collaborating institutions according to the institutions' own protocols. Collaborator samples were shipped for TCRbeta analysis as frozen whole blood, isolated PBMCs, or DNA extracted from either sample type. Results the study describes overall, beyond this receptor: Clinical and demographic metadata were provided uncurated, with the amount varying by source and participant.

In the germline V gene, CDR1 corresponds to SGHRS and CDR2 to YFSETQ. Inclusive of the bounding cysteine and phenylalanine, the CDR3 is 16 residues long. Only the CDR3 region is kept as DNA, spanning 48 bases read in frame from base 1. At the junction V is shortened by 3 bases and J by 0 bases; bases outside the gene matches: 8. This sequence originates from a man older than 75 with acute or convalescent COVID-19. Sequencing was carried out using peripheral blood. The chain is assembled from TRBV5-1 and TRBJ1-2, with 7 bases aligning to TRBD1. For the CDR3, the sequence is CASSSDRALANYGYTF. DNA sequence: TGCGCCAGCAGCTCAGACAGGGCTTTGGCTAACTATGGCTACACCTTC.